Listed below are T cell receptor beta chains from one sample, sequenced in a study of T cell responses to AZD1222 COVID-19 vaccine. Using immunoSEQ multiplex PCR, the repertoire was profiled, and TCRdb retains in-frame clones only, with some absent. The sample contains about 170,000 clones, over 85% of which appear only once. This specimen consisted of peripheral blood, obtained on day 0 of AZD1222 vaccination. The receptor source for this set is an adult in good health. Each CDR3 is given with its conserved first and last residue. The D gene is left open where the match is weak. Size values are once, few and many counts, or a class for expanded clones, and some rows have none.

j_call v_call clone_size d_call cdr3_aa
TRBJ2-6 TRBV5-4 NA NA CASSTGSGANVLTF
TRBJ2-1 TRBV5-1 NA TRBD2 CASSVTSGSSYNEQFF
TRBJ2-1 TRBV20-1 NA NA CGMRGDNEQFF
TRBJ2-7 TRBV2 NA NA CASIVAHSYEQYF
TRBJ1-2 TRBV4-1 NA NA CASSQVSLNYGYTF
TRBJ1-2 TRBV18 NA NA CASSPTRDNLSHGYTF
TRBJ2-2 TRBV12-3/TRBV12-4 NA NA CASSFNTGELFF
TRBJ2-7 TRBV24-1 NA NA CATIPWADSSYEQYF
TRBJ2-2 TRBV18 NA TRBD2 CASSPPSGRPGELFF
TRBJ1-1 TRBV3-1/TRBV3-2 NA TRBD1 CASSQRDSPVNTEAFF
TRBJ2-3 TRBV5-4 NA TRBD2 CASSLERLAGVGGTDTQYF
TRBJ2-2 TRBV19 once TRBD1 CASSRRGPGELFF
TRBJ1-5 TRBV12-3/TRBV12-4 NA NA CASSGIQPQHF
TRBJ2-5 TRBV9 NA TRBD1 CASSPGTGDFQETQYF
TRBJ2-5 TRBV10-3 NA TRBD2 CAISGTGTRGTQYF
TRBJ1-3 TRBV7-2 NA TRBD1 CASSIGGQISGNTIYF
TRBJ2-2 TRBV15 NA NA CATSRAPFPGELFF
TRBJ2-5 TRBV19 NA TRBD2 CASSPWTSGQETQYF
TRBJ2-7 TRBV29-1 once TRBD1 CSVKGQGIHEQYF
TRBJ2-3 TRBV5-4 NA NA CASSSWGADTQYF
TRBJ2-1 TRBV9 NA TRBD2 CASRSASGGYNEQFF
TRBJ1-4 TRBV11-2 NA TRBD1 CASSLIQGAVEKLFF
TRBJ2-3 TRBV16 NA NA CASGELDTQYF
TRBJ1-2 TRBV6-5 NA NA CASSFGPTRAYGYTF
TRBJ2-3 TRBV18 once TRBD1 CASSPGQGANTQYF
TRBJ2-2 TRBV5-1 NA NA CASSPSGRGGTGELFF
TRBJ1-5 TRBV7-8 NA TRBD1 CASSKQGNQPQHF
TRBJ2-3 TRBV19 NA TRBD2 CASSIETSGSDTQYF
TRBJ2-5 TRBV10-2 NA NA CASSSLQGTQYF
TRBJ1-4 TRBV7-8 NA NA CASSLGQFMSEKLFF
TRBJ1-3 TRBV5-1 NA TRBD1 CASSLGQAFSGNTIYF
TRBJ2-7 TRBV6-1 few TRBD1 CASSEAGRPGGYEQYF
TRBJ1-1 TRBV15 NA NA CATSRDWSSVPDTEAFF